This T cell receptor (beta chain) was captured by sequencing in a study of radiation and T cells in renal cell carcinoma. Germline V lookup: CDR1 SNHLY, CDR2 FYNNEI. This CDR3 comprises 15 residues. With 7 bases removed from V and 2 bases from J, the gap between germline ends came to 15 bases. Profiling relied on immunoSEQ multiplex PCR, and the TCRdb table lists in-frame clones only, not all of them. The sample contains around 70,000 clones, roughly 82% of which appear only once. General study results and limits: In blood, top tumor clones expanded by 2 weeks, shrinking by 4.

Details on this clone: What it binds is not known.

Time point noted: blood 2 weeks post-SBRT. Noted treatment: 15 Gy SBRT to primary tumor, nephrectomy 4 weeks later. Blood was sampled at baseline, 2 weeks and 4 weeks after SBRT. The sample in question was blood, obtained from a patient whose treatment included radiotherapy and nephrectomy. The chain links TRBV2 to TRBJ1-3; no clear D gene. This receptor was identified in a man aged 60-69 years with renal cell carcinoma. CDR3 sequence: CASIRERTAGNTIYF. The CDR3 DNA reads TGTGCCAGCATTAGGGAGCGGACTGCTGGAAACACCATATATTTT.